This T cell receptor beta chain emerged from a study of esophageal squamous cell carcinoma under preoperative chemotherapy. TCRdb fed the PCR reads into MiXCR, producing one record per CDR3 protein. The data contain approximately 30,000 distinct CDR3 sequences, roughly 52% of them singletons. Of note for this clonotype: At one end, the junction sequence differs from germline, possibly due to a read error.

Noted time point: before preoperative PTX-NDP chemotherapy. Preoperative chemotherapy with paclitaxel-nedaplatin was given to patients before surgery. The CDR3 consists of 15 residues. Germline V CDR1 and CDR2: SGHTA, FQGNSA. The sequence came from a human donor with esophageal squamous cell carcinoma. The donor label of this sample is uncertain. The chain is built from TRBV7-2 and TRBJ2-3; D possibly corresponds to TRBD2 (6 bases). This specimen was taken from a patient given preoperative chemotherapy. In DNA form, the CDR3 reads TGTGCCAGCAGACCTAGCGCTAGTAACACAGAGACGCTGTATTTT. Residues: CASRPSASNTETLYF.